What follows are 16 T cell receptor beta chains derived from one specimen sequenced in a study of T-cell memory formation after mild COVID-19. TCRdb reanalysed the 5' RACE reads using MiXCR and keeps one entry per CDR3 protein. This sample has roughly 350,000 distinct CDR3 sequences; 20% to 25% occur once, and the top ten carry approximately 12%. Sequencing was carried out using PBMCs or a T cell subset sorted from them (not recorded which). These receptors all come from an adult woman who had mild COVID-19 (a few samples of this study predate the infection). Cell type and time point are not known.

This clonotype was observed a few times. This chain joins TRBV10-3 and TRBJ2-1; 10 bases align to TRBD2. Germline V gene sequence: CDR1 ENHRY, CDR2 SYGVKD. The J segment lost 0 bases and the V segment lost 4 bases, leaving 3 bases of the junction unmatched. The CDR3 is 16 amino acids. The CDR3 reads CAISVASGSSYNEQFF. The DNA of the CDR3 is TGTGCCATCAGTGTAGCTAGCGGGAGCTCCTACAATGAGCAGTTCTTC.

This clonotype has only a few counts. The chain has TRBV11-2 and TRBJ1-1, with TRBD1 as a possible D gene (6 bases). V lost 5 bases, J lost 0 bases, and 25 bases lay in between. CDR3 length: 19 amino acids. Germline lookup yields CDR1 SGHAT and CDR2 FQNNGV. In DNA, the CDR3 is TGTGCCAGCAGCCATAACCTGAGACAGGCGATACAAATGAACACTGAAGCTTTCTTT. It codes for CASSHNLRQAIQMNTEAFF.

The sample holds a few counts of this clonotype. The V and J genes are TRBV12-3 or TRBV12-4 and TRBJ2-1, with 7 bases that match TRBD2. The CDR3 has 15 amino acids. V shed 6 bases and J 6 bases; nucleotides not matched to a gene: 11. CDR3 region: CASREGRAGTNEQFF. The CDR3 nucleotides read TGTGCCAGCAGGGAGGGACGAGCGGGAACCAATGAGCAGTTCTTC.

This clonotype was observed at least ten times. The J gene is TRBJ2-1, the V gene TRBV5-1; 8 nucleotides match TRBD1. The CDR3 is 16 residues long. With 0 bases clipped from V and 6 bases from J, the junction kept 8 bases outside the gene matches. CDR1 and CDR2 (germline): SGHRS, YFSETQ. As DNA, the CDR3 is TGCGCCAGCAGCTTGGGGGGACAGGCCCTTAGCAATGAGCAGTTCTTC. Its protein is CASSLGGQALSNEQFF.

This clonotype was observed a single time. The chain uses TRBV5-1 and TRBJ1-2, with 7 bases aligning to TRBD1. The length of the CDR3 is 13 residues. Germline-derived CDR1 and CDR2 are SGHRS and YFSETQ. The V segment lost 9 bases and the J segment 8 bases; nucleotides outside the gene matches: 13. The CDR3 DNA follows: TGCGCCACCTCGGGACAGCCACGGGAAGGCTACACCTTC. Its protein is CATSGQPREGYTF. Based on the CDR3 plus reference TRBV5-1 and TRBJ1-2, the full variable domain is KAGVTQTPRYLIKTRGQQVTLSCSPISGHRSVSWYQQTPGQGLQFLFEYFSETQRNKGNFPGRFSGRQFSNSRSEMNVSTLELGDSALYLCATSGQPREGYTFGSGTRLTVV.

As DNA, the CDR3 is TGTGCCAGCAGCTTAGCGCTAGGCAGGAGCGATACGCAGTATTTT. Amino acid sequence: CASSLALGRSDTQYF. The J gene is TRBJ2-3, the V gene TRBV7-2, with D uncertain. The length of the CDR3 is 15 residues. Trimming left V 0 bases short and J 6 bases short, with 13 bases between. Germline CDR1 SGHTA, CDR2 FQGNSA. Full variable domain (missing parts from reference TRBV7-2 and TRBJ2-3): GAGVSQSPSNKVTEKGKDVELRCDPISGHTALYWYRQSLGQGLEFLIYFQGNSAPDKSGLPSDRFSAERTGGSVSTLTIQRTQQEDSAVYLCASSLALGRSDTQYFGPGTRLTVL.

This clonotype was recorded at least ten times. The chain uses TRBV10-3 and TRBJ1-1; D not resolved. This CDR3 has 12 residues. Per germline, CDR1 ENHRY and CDR2 SYGVKD. Trimming left V 10 bases short and J 4 bases short, with 13 bases between. This CDR3 is CASRAGPTEAFF. The DNA for the CDR3 is TGTGCCAGTAGGGCAGGCCCCACTGAAGCTTTCTTT.

Here the CDR3 DNA reads TGTGCCAGCAGCAGGGGGACAGGGGGCGCGAACACTGAAGCTTTCTTT. It encodes CASSRGTGGANTEAFF. The chain uses TRBV5-4 and TRBJ1-1, with 12 bases that match TRBD1. In germline, CDR1 is SGHNT, CDR2 YYREEE (reference sequence). V was pared by 4 bases and J by 1 base, with 5 bases of the junction left unmatched. This CDR3 contains 16 residues. The full variable domain, its missing parts supplied by reference TRBV5-4 and TRBJ1-1, is ETGVTQSPTHLIKTRGQQVTLRCSSQSGHNTVSWYQQALGQGPQFIFQYYREEENGRGNFPPRFSGLQFPNYSSELNVNALELDDSALYLCASSRGTGGANTEAFFGQGTRLTVV.

This clonotype has a count of ten or more. The chain employs TRBV4-1 and TRBJ1-2; possibly TRBD1 for D (5 bases). V lost 4 bases and J lost 9, with 18 bases in between. CDR1 and CDR2 (germline): MGHRA, YSYEKL. This CDR3 has 14 residues. The CDR3 DNA is TGCGCCAGCAGCCCGGGGCCGGCGACTGGGAGCTACACCTTC. It yields the protein CASSPGPATGSYTF.

This clonotype was seen a handful of times. This chain connects TRBV7-2 to TRBJ1-2; tentative D call: TRBD1 (5 bases). There are 13 residues in the CDR3. The ends were cut back, 5 bases at V and 3 bases at J, with 10 bases in the middle. Looked up from germline, CDR1 is SGHTA and CDR2 is FQGNSA. The CDR3 sequence: CASSQDSYYGYTF. CDR3 sequence (DNA): TGTGCCAGCAGCCAAGACAGTTACTATGGCTACACCTTC.

The chain couples TRBV24-1 to TRBJ2-7; 9 bases are a match to TRBD1. With V trimmed by 3 bases and J by 2 bases, 4 bases remained unmatched. This CDR3 region has 15 residues. Germline V gene sequence: CDR1 KGHDR, CDR2 SFDVKD. DNA of the CDR3: TGTGCCACCAGTGATCCTGGACAGGGGACCTACGAGCAGTACTTC. Amino acid sequence: CATSDPGQGTYEQYF.

This clonotype has a handful of counts. J is TRBJ2-5 and V is TRBV7-9; D call uncertain. The germline V gene encodes CDR1 SEHNR and CDR2 FQNEAQ (reference sequence). Trimming shortened V by 8 bases and J by 7 bases, and 20 bases separated the two germline ends. The CDR3 runs 14 residues. The CDR3 nucleotides are TGTGCCAGCGGCCCTCAAAGGCAGTACGGGACCCAGTACTTC. It encodes CASGPQRQYGTQYF.

Many counts were recorded for this clonotype. The V and J genes are TRBV6-1 and TRBJ2-3; TRBD2 matches 12 bases. V lost 10 bases and J lost 4; bases outside the gene matches: 15. The CDR3 sequence is 17 residues long. The germline V gene has CDR1 MNHNS and CDR2 SASEGT. The CDR3 region is CATSPLLAGGPSDTQYF. CDR3 DNA sequence: TGTGCCACCTCCCCTCTGCTAGCGGGGGGGCCTTCAGATACGCAGTATTTT.

This clonotype has a count of ten or more. This chain uses TRBV24-1 with TRBJ2-5, with 10 bases identical to TRBD2. CDR3 length equals 16 residues. Germline V gives CDR1 KGHDR, CDR2 SFDVKD. The trim removed 3 bases at V and 4 bases at J, leaving 7 bases unmatched. The CDR3 sequence: CATSDSGRARGETQYF. For the CDR3, the DNA is TGTGCCACCAGTGATAGCGGGAGGGCCCGGGGAGAGACCCAGTACTTC.

This clonotype was recorded many times. V gene TRBV12-3 or TRBV12-4 combines with J gene TRBJ2-1; no clear D. CDR3 length: 14 residues. V lost 1 base, J lost 3 bases, and 7 bases lay in between. The CDR3 DNA is TGTGCCAGCAGTTTAGGGCCCATCTACAATGAGCAGTTCTTC. Amino acids: CASSLGPIYNEQFF.

This clonotype has only a few counts. The V and J genes are TRBV20-1 and TRBJ1-5; the match to TRBD1 covers 9 bases. Germline V gives CDR1 DFQATT, CDR2 SNEGSKA (reference sequence). Germline trimming cut 4 bases from V and 5 bases from J; bases unmatched to any gene: 6. This CDR3 has 14 residues. DNA for the CDR3: TGCAGTGCTACTTCTCGGACAGGGGATCAGCCCCAGCATTTT. The encoded protein is CSATSRTGDQPQHF.